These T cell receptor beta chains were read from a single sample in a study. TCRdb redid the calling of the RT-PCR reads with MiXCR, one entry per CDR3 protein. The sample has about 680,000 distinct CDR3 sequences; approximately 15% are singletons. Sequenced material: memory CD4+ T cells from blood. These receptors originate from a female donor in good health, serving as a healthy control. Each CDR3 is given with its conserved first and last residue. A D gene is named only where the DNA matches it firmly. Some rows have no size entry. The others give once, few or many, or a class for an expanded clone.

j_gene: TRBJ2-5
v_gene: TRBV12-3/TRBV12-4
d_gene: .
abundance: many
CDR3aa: CASSFWTRETQYF
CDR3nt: TGTGCCAGCAGTTTTTGGACCCGGGAGACCCAGTACTTC

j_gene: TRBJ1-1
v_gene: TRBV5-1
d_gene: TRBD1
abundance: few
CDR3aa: CASSKTGMNTEAFF
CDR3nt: TGCGCCAGCAGTAAGACAGGGATGAACACTGAAGCTTTCTTT

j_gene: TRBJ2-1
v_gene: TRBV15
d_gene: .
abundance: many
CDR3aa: CATSRDYLGQSSYNEQFF
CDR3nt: TGTGCCACCAGCAGAGATTACCTCGGACAGAGCTCCTACAATGAGCAGTTCTTC

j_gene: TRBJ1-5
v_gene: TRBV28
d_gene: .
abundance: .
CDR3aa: CASRTFNQPQHF
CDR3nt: TGTGCCAGCAGGACGTTCAATCAGCCCCAGCATTTT

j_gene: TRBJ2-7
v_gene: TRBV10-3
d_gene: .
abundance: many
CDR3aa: CAISEFSGAGGEQYF
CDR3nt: TGTGCCATCAGTGAGTTTTCAGGGGCCGGGGGCGAGCAGTACTTC

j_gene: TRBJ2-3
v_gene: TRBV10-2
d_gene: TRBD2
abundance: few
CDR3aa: CASSDAGVFSDTQYF
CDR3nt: TGCGCCAGCAGTGATGCGGGAGTATTCTCAGATACGCAGTATTTT

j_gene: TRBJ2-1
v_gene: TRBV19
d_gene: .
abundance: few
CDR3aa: CASSIGYDGEVLNEQFF
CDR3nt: TGTGCCAGTAGTATAGGATATGACGGGGAGGTTTTAAATGAGCAGTTCTTC

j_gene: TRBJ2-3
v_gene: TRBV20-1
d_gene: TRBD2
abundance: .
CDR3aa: CSAPTRLAGGRRNTQYF
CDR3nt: TGCAGTGCTCCCACCCGACTAGCGGGAGGCCGTAGAAATACGCAGTATTTT

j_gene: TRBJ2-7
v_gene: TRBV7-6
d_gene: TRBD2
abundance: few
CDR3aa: CASSPWGAGGTYAQYF
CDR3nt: TGTGCCAGCAGTCCTTGGGGGGCGGGAGGAACCTACGCGCAGTACTTC

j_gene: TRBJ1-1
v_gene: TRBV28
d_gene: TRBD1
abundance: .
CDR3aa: CASTSLGQESF
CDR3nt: TGTGCCAGCACCTCTCTTGGACAGGAATCTTTT

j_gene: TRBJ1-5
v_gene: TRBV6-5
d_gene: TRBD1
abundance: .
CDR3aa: CASSYSGTGGPNQPQHF
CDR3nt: TGTGCCAGCAGTTACTCCGGGACAGGGGGCCCAAATCAGCCCCAGCATTTT

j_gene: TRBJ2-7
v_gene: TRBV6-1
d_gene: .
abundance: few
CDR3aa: CASSEVNSYEQYF
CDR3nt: TGTGCCAGCAGTGAAGTCAACTCCTACGAGCAGTACTTC

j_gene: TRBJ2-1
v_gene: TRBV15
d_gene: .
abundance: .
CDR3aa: CATSSPRDGNEQFF
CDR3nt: TGTGCCACCAGCAGTCCTCGGGACGGCAATGAGCAGTTCTTC

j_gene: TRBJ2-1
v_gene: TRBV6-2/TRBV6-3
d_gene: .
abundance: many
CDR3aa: CASTINEGGTEQFF
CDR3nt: TGTGCCAGCACCATCAATGAAGGGGGGACTGAGCAGTTCTTC

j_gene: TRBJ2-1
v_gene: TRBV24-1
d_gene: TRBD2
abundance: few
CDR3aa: CATSDFGAGGPHEQFF
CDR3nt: TGTGCCACCAGTGATTTCGGGGCGGGAGGACCACATGAGCAGTTCTTC

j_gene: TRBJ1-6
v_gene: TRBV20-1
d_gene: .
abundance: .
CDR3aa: CSARGHGENSPLHF
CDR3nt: TGCAGTGCTAGAGGGCACGGGGAAAATTCACCCCTCCACTTT

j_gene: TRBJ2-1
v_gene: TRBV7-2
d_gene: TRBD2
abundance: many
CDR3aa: CASSSVAGEITGEQFF
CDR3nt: TGTGCCAGCAGCTCTGTAGCGGGAGAAATCACGGGTGAGCAGTTCTTC

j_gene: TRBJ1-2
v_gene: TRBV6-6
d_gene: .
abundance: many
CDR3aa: CASSFDRYGYTF
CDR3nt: TGTGCCAGCAGTTTCGACCGCTATGGCTACACCTTC

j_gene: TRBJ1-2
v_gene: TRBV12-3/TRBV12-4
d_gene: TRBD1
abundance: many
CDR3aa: CASSMGQFNYGYTF
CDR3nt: TGTGCCAGCAGCATGGGACAGTTTAACTATGGCTACACCTTC

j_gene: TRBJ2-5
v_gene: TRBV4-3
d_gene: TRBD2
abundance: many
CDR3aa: CASSLDLGGAETQYF
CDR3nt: TGCGCCAGCAGCCTAGATTTGGGAGGGGCCGAGACCCAGTACTTC

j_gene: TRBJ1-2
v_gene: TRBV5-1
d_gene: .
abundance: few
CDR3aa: CASSPARATAYGYTF
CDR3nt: TGCGCCAGCAGCCCTGCCCGGGCGACAGCCTATGGCTACACCTTC

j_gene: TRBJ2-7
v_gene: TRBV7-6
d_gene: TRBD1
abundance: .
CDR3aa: CASSHRGQGGYEQYF
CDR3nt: TGTGCCAGCAGCCACCGAGGACAGGGGGGATACGAGCAGTACTTC

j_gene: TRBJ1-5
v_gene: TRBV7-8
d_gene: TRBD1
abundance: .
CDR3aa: CASSLEDRGTQPQHF
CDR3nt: TGTGCCAGCAGCTTGGAAGACAGGGGCACCCAGCCCCAGCATTTT

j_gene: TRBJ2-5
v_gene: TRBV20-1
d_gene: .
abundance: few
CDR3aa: CSARTDLKHGETQYF
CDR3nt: TGCAGTGCTAGGACCGACTTGAAGCACGGAGAGACCCAGTACTTC

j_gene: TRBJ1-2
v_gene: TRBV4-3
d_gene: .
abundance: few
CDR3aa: CASSQDRGDQGYGYTF
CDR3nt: TGCGCCAGCAGCCAAGATAGGGGCGACCAAGGCTATGGCTACACCTTC

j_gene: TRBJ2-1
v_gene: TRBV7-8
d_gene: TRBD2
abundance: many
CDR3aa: CASSLSSGTSGIEIPNNEQFF
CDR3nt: TGTGCCAGCAGCTTATCATCTGGGACTAGCGGGATAGAAATCCCTAACAATGAGCAGTTCTTC

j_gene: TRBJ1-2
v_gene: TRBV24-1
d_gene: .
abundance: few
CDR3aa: CATFDTTLYGYTF
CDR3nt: TGTGCCACGTTTGACACGACGCTTTATGGCTACACCTTC

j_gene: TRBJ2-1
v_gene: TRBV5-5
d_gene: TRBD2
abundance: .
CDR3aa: CASSFFAREGRDEQFF
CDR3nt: TGTGCCAGCAGCTTTTTTGCGAGGGAGGGCCGGGATGAGCAGTTCTTC

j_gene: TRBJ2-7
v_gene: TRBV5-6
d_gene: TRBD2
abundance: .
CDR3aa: CASSTGRPPYEQYF
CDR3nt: TGTGCCAGCAGCACCGGGAGGCCCCCCTACGAGCAGTACTTC

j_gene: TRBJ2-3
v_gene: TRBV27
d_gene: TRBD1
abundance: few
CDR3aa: CASSFSGIGTGGTGTQYF
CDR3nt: TGTGCCAGCAGTTTTTCCGGGATCGGGACAGGGGGGACGGGAACGCAGTATTTT

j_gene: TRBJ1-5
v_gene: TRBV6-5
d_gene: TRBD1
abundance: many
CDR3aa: CASSYSGTENQPQHF
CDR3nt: TGTGCCAGCAGTTATTCCGGGACAGAGAATCAGCCCCAGCATTTT

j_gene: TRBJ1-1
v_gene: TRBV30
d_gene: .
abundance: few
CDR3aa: CAWGATEAFF
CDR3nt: TGTGCCTGGGGAGCAACTGAAGCTTTCTTT

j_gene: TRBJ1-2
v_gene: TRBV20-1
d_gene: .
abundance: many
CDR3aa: CSASRKIDGYTF
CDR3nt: TGCAGTGCTAGTAGAAAGATCGATGGCTACACCTTC

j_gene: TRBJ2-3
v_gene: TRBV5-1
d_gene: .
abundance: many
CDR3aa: CASSFWVWTDTQYF
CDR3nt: TGCGCCAGCAGCTTCTGGGTTTGGACAGATACGCAGTATTTT

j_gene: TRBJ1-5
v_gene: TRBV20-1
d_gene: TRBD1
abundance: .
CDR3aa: CSGSRDRGHQHQHF
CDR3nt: TGCAGTGGCAGCCGGGACAGGGGGCATCAGCACCAGCATTTT

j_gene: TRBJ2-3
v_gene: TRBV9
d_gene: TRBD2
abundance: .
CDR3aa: CASSKGLAGYTDTQYF
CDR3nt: TGTGCCAGCAGCAAGGGACTAGCGGGATACACAGATACGCAGTATTTT

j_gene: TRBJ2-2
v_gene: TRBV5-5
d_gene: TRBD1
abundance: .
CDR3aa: CASSYPPGQGSAGELFF
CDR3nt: TGTGCCAGCAGCTACCCCCCGGGACAGGGGTCCGCCGGGGAGCTGTTTTTT

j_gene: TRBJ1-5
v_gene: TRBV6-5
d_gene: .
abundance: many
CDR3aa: CASSYSPNQPQHF
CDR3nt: TGTGCCAGCAGTTACAGCCCCAATCAGCCCCAGCATTTT

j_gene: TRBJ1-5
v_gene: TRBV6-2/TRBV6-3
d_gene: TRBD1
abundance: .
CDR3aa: CASTRGEAAGGLKPQHF
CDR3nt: TGTGCCAGCACTCGAGGGGAGGCGGCAGGGGGCCTGAAGCCCCAGCATTTT

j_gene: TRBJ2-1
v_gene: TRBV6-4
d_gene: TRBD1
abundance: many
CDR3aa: CASSDRDRVVDEQFF
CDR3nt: TGTGCCAGCAGTGACAGGGACAGGGTTGTCGATGAGCAGTTCTTC

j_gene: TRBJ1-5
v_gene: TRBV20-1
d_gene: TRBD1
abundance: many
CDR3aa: CSARGQGGGNQPQHF
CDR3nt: TGCAGTGCTAGGGGACAGGGAGGTGGCAATCAGCCCCAGCATTTT

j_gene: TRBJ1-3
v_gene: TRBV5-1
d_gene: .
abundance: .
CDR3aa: CASRSGSSGNTIYF
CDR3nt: TGCGCCAGCAGATCAGGCAGCTCTGGAAACACCATATATTTT